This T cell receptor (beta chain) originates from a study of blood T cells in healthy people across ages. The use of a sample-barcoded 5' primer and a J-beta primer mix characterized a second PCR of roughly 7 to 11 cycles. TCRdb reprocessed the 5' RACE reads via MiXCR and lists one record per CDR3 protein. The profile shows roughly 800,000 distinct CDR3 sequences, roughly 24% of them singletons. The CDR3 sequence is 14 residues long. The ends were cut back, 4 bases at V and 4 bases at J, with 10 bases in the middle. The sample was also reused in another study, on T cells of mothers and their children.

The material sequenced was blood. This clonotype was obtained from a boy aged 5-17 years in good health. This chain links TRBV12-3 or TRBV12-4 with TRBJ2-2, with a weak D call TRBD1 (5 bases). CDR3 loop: CASSSTQGTGELFF. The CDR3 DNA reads TGTGCCAGCAGTTCGACTCAGGGCACCGGGGAGCTGTTTTTT.